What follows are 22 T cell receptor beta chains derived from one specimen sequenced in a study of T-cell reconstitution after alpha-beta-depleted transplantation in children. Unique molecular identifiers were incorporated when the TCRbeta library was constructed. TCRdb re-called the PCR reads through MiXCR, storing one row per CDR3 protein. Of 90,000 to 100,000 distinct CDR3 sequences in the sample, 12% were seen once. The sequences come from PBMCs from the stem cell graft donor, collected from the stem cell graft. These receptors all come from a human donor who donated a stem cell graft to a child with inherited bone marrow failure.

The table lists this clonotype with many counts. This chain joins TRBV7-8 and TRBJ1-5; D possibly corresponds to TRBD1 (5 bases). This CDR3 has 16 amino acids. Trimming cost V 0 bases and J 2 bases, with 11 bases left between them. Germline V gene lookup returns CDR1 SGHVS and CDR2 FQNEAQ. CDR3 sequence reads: CASSLARGDGNQPQHF. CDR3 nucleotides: TGTGCCAGCAGCTTAGCTCGGGGGGACGGCAATCAGCCCCAGCATTTT.

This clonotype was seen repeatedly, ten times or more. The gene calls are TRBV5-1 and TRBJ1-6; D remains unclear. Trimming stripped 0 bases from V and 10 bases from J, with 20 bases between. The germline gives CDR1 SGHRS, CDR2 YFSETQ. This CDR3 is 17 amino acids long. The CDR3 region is CASSLAGGWGGSSPLHF. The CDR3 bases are TGCGCCAGCAGCTTGGCCGGAGGTTGGGGAGGTTCATCACCCCTCCACTTT. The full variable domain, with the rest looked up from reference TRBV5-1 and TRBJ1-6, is KAGVTQTPRYLIKTRGQQVTLSCSPISGHRSVSWYQQTPGQGLQFLFEYFSETQRNKGNFPGRFSGRQFSNSRSEMNVSTLELGDSALYLCASSLAGGWGGSSPLHFGNGTRLTVT.

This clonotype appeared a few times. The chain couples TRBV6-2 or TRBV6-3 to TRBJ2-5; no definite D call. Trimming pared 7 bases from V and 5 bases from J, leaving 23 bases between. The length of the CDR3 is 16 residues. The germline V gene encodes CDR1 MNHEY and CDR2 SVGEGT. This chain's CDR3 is CASNLKQNRAWETQYF. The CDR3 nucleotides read TGTGCCAGCAACCTAAAACAGAATCGGGCTTGGGAGACCCAGTACTTC.

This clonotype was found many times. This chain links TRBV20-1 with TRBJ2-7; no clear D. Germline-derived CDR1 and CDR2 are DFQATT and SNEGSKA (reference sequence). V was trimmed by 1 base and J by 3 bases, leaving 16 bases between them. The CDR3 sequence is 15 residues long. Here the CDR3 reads CSARAVKGSGYEQYF. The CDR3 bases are TGCAGTGCTAGAGCTGTAAAGGGATCAGGCTACGAGCAGTACTTC.

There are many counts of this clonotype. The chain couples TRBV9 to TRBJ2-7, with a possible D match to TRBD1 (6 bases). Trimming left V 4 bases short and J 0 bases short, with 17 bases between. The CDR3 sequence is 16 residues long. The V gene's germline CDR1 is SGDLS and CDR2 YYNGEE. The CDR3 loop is CASSPGQGSSSYEQYF. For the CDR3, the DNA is TGTGCCAGCAGCCCTGGCCAGGGGTCAAGCTCCTACGAGCAGTACTTC.

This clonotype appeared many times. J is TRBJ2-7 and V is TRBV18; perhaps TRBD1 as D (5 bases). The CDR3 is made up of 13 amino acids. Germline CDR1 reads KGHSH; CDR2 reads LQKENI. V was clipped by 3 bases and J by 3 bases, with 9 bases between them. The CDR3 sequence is CASSPTQDYEQYF. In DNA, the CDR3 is TGTGCCAGCTCACCTACACAGGACTACGAGCAGTACTTC.

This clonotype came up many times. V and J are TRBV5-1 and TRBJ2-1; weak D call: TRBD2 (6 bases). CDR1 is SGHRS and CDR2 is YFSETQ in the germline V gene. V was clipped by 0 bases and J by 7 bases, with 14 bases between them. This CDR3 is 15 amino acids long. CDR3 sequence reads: CASSLVGGGGNEQFF. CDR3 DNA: TGCGCCAGCAGCTTGGTCGGGGGAGGTGGGAATGAGCAGTTCTTC.

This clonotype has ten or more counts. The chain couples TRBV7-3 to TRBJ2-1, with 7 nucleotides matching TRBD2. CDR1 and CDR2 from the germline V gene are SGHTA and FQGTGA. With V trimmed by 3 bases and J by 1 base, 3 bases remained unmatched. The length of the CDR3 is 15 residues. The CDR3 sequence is CASSFAGGSYNEQFF. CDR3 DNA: TGTGCCAGCAGCTTCGCCGGGGGGTCCTACAATGAGCAGTTCTTC.

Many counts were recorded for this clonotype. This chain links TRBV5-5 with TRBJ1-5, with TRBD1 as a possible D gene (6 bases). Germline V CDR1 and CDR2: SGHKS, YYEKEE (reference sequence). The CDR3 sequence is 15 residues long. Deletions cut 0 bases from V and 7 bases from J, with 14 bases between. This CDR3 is CASSLAEAGGQPQHF. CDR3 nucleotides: TGTGCCAGCAGCTTGGCCGAGGCGGGGGGCCAGCCCCAGCATTTT.

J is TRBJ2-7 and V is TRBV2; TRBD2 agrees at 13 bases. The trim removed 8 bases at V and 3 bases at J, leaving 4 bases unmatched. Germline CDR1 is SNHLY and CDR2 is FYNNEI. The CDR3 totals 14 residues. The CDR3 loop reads CASLLAGGLYEQYF. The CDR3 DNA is TGTGCCAGCCTACTAGCGGGAGGGCTCTACGAGCAGTACTTC.

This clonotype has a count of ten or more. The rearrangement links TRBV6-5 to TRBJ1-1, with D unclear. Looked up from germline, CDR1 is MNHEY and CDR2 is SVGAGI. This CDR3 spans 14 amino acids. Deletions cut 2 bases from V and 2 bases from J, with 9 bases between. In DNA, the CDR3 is TGTGCCAGCAGTTACCTCGATCAAAACACTGAAGCTTTCTTT. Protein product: CASSYLDQNTEAFF.

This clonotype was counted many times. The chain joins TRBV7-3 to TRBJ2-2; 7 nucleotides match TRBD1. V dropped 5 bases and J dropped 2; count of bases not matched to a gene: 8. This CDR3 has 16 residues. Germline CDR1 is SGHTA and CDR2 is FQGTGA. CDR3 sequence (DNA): TGTGCCAGCAGCCCACAACGGGACAGCAACACCGGGGAGCTGTTTTTT. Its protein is CASSPQRDSNTGELFF.

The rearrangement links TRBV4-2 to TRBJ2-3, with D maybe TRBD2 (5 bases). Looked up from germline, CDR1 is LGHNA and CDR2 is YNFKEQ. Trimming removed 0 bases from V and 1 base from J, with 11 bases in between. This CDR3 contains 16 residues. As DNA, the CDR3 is TGTGCCAGCAGCCAAGATCTGGTGGGAGGCACAGATACGCAGTATTTT. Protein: CASSQDLVGGTDTQYF.

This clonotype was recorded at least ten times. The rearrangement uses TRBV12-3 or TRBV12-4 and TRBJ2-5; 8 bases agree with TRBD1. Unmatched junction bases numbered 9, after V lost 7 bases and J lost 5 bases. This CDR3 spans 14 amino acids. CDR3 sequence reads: CASTRGTGGETQYF. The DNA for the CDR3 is TGTGCCAGCACCCGAGGGACAGGCGGGGAGACCCAGTACTTC.

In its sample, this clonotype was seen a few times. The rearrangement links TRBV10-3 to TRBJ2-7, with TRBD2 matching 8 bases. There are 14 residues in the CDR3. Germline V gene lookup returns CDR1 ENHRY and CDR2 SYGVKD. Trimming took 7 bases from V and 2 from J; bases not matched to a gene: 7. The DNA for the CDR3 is TGTGCCATCACCCGGGGGGGCAAAGCCTACGAGCAGTACTTC. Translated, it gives CAITRGGKAYEQYF.

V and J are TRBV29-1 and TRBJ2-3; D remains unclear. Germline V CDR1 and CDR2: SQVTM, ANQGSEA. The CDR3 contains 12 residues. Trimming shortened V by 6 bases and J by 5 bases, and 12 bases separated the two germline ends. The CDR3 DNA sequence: TGCAGCGTAGAGTTGGAGAGAGATACGCAGTATTTT. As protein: CSVELERDTQYF.

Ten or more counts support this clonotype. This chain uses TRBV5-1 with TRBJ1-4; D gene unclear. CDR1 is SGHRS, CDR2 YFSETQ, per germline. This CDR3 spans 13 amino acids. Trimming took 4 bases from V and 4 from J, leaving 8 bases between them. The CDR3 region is CASSRADNEKLFF. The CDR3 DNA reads TGCGCCAGCAGCAGGGCCGATAATGAAAAACTGTTTTTT. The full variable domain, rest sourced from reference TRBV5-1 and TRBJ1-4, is KAGVTQTPRYLIKTRGQQVTLSCSPISGHRSVSWYQQTPGQGLQFLFEYFSETQRNKGNFPGRFSGRQFSNSRSEMNVSTLELGDSALYLCASSRADNEKLFFGSGTQLSVL.

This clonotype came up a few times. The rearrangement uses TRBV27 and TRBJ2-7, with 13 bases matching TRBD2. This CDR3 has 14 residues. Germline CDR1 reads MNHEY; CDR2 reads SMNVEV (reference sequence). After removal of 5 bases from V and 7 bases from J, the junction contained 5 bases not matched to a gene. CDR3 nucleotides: TGTGCCAGCAGTATAGGACTAGCGGGAGATGAGCAGTACTTC. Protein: CASSIGLAGDEQYF.

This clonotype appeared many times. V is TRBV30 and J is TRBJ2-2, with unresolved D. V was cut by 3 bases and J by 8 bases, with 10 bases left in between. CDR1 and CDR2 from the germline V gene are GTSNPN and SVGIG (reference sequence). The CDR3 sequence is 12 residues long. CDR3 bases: TGTGCCTGGAGGGAGTGGGAAGGGGAGCTGTTTTTT. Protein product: CAWREWEGELFF. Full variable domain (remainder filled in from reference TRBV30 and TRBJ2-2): SQTIHQWPATLVQPVGSPLSLECTVEGTSNPNLYWYRQAAGRGLQLLFYSVGIGQISSEVPQNLSASRPQDRQFILSSKKLLLSDSGFYLCAWREWEGELFFGEGSRLTVL.

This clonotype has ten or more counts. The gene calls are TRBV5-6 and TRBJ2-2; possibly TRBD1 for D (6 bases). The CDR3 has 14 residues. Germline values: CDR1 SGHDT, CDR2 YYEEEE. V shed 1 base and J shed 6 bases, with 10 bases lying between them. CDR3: CASSLPGESGELFF. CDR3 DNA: TGTGCCAGCAGCTTGCCAGGGGAATCCGGGGAGCTGTTTTTT.

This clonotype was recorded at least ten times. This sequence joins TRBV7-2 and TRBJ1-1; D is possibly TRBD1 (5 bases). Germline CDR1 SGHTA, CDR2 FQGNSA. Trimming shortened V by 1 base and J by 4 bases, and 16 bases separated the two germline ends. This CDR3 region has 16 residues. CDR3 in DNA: TGTGCCAGCAGCTTAGGGGGGGGGGACGGCGGCACTGAAGCTTTCTTT. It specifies CASSLGGGDGGTEAFF.

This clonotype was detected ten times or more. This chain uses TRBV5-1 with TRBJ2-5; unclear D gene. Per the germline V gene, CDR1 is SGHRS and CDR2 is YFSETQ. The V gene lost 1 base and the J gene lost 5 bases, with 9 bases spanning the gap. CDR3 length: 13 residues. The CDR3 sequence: CASSLSGHETQYF. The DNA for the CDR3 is TGCGCCAGCAGCTTGTCAGGTCACGAGACCCAGTACTTC.